The 8 T cell receptor beta chains given below trace back to one sample, sequenced in a study of T cell repertoires in cytomegalovirus infection. These receptors have no identified antigens. TCRdb analysed the reads with MiXCR anew, one entry per CDR3 protein. The profile shows some 38,000 distinct CDR3 sequences, roughly 49% of them singletons. Sequencing was performed on CD8+ T cells from cultured PBMCs, taken from culture after CMV antigen stimulation. These receptors were obtained from a human donor in good health (CMV status not recorded). Some clones in this sample may be carry-over from other donors' samples.

The gene calls are TRBV7-2 and TRBJ2-1; the match to TRBD1 covers 7 bases. Losses at the gene ends were 5 bases for V and 2 bases for J; bases not matched to a gene: 12. The CDR3 has 17 residues. CDR1 is SGHTA, CDR2 FQGNSA, per germline. The CDR3 bases are TGTGCCAGCAGCCAAGACAGGGCCCGCTTCCCCTACAATGAGCAGTTCTTC. This gives the protein CASSQDRARFPYNEQFF. Combining the CDR3 with reference TRBV7-2 and TRBJ2-1 gives the whole variable domain GAGVSQSPSNKVTEKGKDVELRCDPISGHTALYWYRQSLGQGLEFLIYFQGNSAPDKSGLPSDRFSAERTGGSVSTLTIQRTQQEDSAVYLCASSQDRARFPYNEQFFGPGTRLTVL.

The chain employs TRBV20-1 and TRBJ2-5, with 9 bases lining up with TRBD1. CDR3 length: 13 amino acids. The V and J ends lost 6 bases and 3 bases, in that order; junction bases with no gene match: 5. Germline CDR1 and CDR2: DFQATT and SNEGSKA (reference sequence). The CDR3 DNA sequence: TGCAGTGCACCCAGGACAGGGGAAGAGACCCAGTACTTC. Its protein product is CSAPRTGEETQYF.

This clonotype has ten or more counts. The chain has TRBV28 and TRBJ2-7; D gene uncertain. V was cut by 6 bases and J by 3 bases, with 15 bases left in between. The CDR3 totals 14 residues. CDR1 and CDR2 from the germline V gene are MDHEN and SYDVKM. The CDR3 DNA follows: TGTGCCAGCAGCGTAAGAAATATAGACTACGAGCAGTACTTC. Encoded protein: CASSVRNIDYEQYF.

The V call is TRBV7-8, the J call TRBJ1-3, with 9 bases matching TRBD1. Germline loops: CDR1 SGHVS, CDR2 FQNEAQ. This CDR3 has 16 residues. Losses at the gene ends were 1 base for V and 8 bases for J; bases not matched to a gene: 9. Here the CDR3 reads CASSLVLGDRVHTIYF. Written as DNA, the CDR3 is TGTGCCAGCAGCTTAGTGCTCGGGGACAGGGTACACACCATATATTTT. The entire variable domain, with the rest obtained from reference TRBV7-8 and TRBJ1-3, is as follows: GAGVSQSPRYKVAKRGQDVALRCDPISGHVSLFWYQQALGQGPEFLTYFQNEAQLDKSGLPSDRFFAERPEGSVSTLKIQRTQQEDSAVYLCASSLVLGDRVHTIYFGEGSWLTVV.

This rearrangement joins TRBV7-9 to TRBJ1-1; D possibly corresponds to TRBD1 (5 bases). CDR1 is SEHNR, CDR2 FQNEAQ, per germline (reference sequence). This CDR3 comprises 15 residues. The V end lost 1 base, the J end lost 3 bases, and 12 bases lay between the germline ends. CDR3 region: CASSLGGRRYTEAFF. CDR3 in DNA: TGTGCCAGCAGCTTAGGGGGCAGACGGTACACTGAAGCTTTCTTT.

This clonotype was counted ten times or more. The chain couples TRBV7-9 to TRBJ1-4; D gene unclear. The CDR3 sequence is 14 residues long. CDR1 is SEHNR, CDR2 FQNEAQ, per germline (reference sequence). Trimming cost V 6 bases and J 8 bases, with 16 bases left between them. CDR3 coding DNA: TGTGCCAGCAGTCACCCGGCCATAAGCGAAAAACTGTTTTTT. Protein sequence: CASSHPAISEKLFF.

This clonotype occurred a few times. V usage is TRBV7-8 and J usage is TRBJ2-2; 14 bases align to TRBD2. The trim removed 5 bases at V and 4 bases at J, leaving 9 bases unmatched. Germline assignment: CDR1 SGHVS and CDR2 FQNEAQ. The CDR3 totals 18 residues. CDR3 bases: TGTGCCAGCAGCCCGGGACTAGCGGGAGACCCGAGCACCGGGGAGCTGTTTTTT. It encodes CASSPGLAGDPSTGELFF.

This chain joins TRBV15 and TRBJ1-1, with TRBD1 matching over 7 bases. Germline lookup yields CDR1 LNHNV and CDR2 YYDKDF (reference sequence). This CDR3 has 15 amino acids. V shed 1 base and J 6 bases; nucleotides not matched to a gene: 8. CDR3 coding DNA: TGTGCCACCAGCAGAGGAGACAGGGATTTCGCTGAAGCTTTCTTT. Its translation: CATSRGDRDFAEAFF.